The 14 T cell receptor beta chains listed next were all sequenced from one sample in a study of glioma-infiltrating T cells after dendritic cell vaccination. Using immunoSEQ multiplex PCR, the repertoire was profiled, and TCRdb retains in-frame clones only, with some absent. The repertoire holds tens of thousands of clones, around 86% seen once, with 2% to 2.5% in the top ten. Time point indicated: after dendritic cell vaccination, including at tumor progression/relapse. The specimen comprised blood, sampled after dendritic cell vaccination. All receptors come from a human donor with glioblastoma.

The chain joins TRBV29-1 to TRBJ2-3; 10 nucleotides match TRBD1. Germline V lookup: CDR1 SQVTM, CDR2 ANQGSEA. This CDR3 comprises 16 residues. The chain's CDR3 is CSLNRRDRGKSDTQYF. DNA for the CDR3: TGCAGTCTTAACCGTCGGGACAGGGGAAAATCGGATACGCAGTATTTT.

The rearrangement joins TRBV19 to TRBJ1-5, with D unresolved. The CDR3 loop spans 11 amino acids. V was shortened by 5 bases and J by 11 bases, with 10 bases between the two germline ends. Germline V gene lookup returns CDR1 LNHDA and CDR2 SQIVND (reference sequence). CDR3 residues: CASSQARSQHF. CDR3 coding DNA: TGTGCCAGTAGTCAAGCAAGATCCCAGCATTTT. Complete variable domain (other parts from reference TRBV19 and TRBJ1-5): DGGITQSPKYLFRKEGQNVTLSCEQNLNHDAMYWYRQDPGQGLRLIYYSQIVNDFQKGDIAEGYSVSREKKESFPLTVTSAQKNPTAFYLCASSQARSQHFGDGTRLSIL.

This chain joins TRBV9 and TRBJ1-2; D gene ambiguous. CDR1 is SGDLS, CDR2 YYNGEE, per germline. The V and J ends lost 8 bases and 2 bases respectively, with 16 bases between them. The CDR3 length is 14 residues. For the CDR3, the DNA is TGTGCCAGGATACAAAATACAGTCAACTATGGCTACACCTTC. This sequence encodes CARIQNTVNYGYTF.

CDR3 coding DNA: TGTGCCAGCAGCCCTAAGGGGGGGGGTCCGACTGGAAACACCATATATTTT. This sequence encodes CASSPKGGGPTGNTIYF. The chain carries TRBV5-4 and TRBJ1-3, with D tentatively TRBD1 (6 bases). This CDR3 has 17 residues. Trimming removed 4 bases at V and 2 bases at J, with 19 bases between. The germline gives CDR1 SGHNT, CDR2 YYREEE (reference sequence).

V is TRBV11-2 and J is TRBJ2-7; tentative D call: TRBD1 (6 bases). The CDR3 spans 14 residues. Trimming pared 1 base from V and 2 bases from J, leaving 9 bases between. Germline CDR1 reads SGHAT; CDR2 reads FQNNGV. Here the CDR3 reads CASSLAGTTYEQYF. CDR3 nucleotides: TGTGCCAGCAGCTTAGCCGGGACAACCTACGAGCAGTACTTC.

This chain links TRBV4-1 with TRBJ1-1; 7 positions agree with TRBD1. Germline CDR1 and CDR2: MGHRA and YSYEKL. J lost 0 bases, V lost 4 bases, and 2 bases had no gene match. The CDR3 covers 14 residues. The CDR3 DNA reads as TGCGCCAGCAGCCTGGGACAGTTGAACACTGAAGCTTTCTTT. This translates into CASSLGQLNTEAFF.

The CDR3 here is CASRGAISYEQYF. The CDR3 DNA follows: TGTGCCAGCAGGGGCGCGATCTCCTACGAGCAGTACTTC. The chain recombines TRBV7-2 with TRBJ2-7, with no clear D. Germline V gene sequence: CDR1 SGHTA, CDR2 FQGNSA. The length of the CDR3 is 13 residues. The germline V and J ends were trimmed by 6 bases and 0 bases, with 9 bases remaining between them.

The chain couples TRBV6-1 to TRBJ2-7, with 9 bases that match TRBD1. Germline trimming cut 8 bases from V and 3 bases from J; bases unmatched to any gene: 11. The CDR3 covers 15 residues. Looked up from germline, CDR1 is MNHNS and CDR2 is SASEGT. The CDR3 coding sequence is TGTGCCAGCCAGACCACAGGGGGCCGGGTCTACGAGCAGTACTTC. This codes for CASQTTGGRVYEQYF.

The chain links TRBV5-1 to TRBJ1-1, with TRBD1 matching over 7 bases. The ends lost 5 bases at V and 2 bases at J; junction bases unmatched: 3. Germline CDR1 is SGHRS and CDR2 is YFSETQ. This CDR3 is built from 13 residues. Here the CDR3 DNA reads TGCGCCAGCAGACGGACAGGAAACACTGAAGCTTTCTTT. Translating gives CASRRTGNTEAFF.

The chain has TRBV6-5 and TRBJ2-7; 10 bases agree with TRBD1. The CDR3 length is 16 residues. Trimming took 2 bases from V and 0 from J; bases not matched to a gene: 4. Looked up from germline, CDR1 is MNHEY and CDR2 is SVGAGI. In DNA, the CDR3 is TGTGCCAGCAGTTACAGGGGACAGGGGAACTCCTACGAGCAGTACTTC. Protein sequence: CASSYRGQGNSYEQYF.

The chain uses TRBV27 and TRBJ1-5; 7 positions agree with TRBD1. The length of the CDR3 is 14 residues. The germline V gene encodes CDR1 MNHEY and CDR2 SMNVEV (reference sequence). V dropped 4 bases and J dropped 4; count of bases not matched to a gene: 4. The CDR3 coding sequence is TGTGCCAGCAGTTGGGCGACAGGGAATCAGCCCCAGCATTTT. Protein product: CASSWATGNQPQHF.

This clone was found once. The genes are TRBV9 and TRBJ2-4; 8 bases align to TRBD2. Germline CDR1 is SGDLS and CDR2 is YYNGEE. Losses at the gene ends were 0 bases for V and 9 bases for J; bases not matched to a gene: 5. The CDR3 consists of 14 residues. The CDR3 spells CASSVDSGNIIQYF. CDR3 nucleotide sequence: TGTGCCAGCAGCGTAGATAGCGGGAATATCATTCAGTACTTC. Based on the CDR3 plus reference TRBV9 and TRBJ2-4, the full variable domain is DSGVTQTPKHLITATGQRVTLRCSPRSGDLSVYWYQQSLDQGLQFLIQYYNGEERAKGNILERFSAQQFPDLHSELNLSSLELGDSALYFCASSVDSGNIIQYFGAGTRLSVL.

This chain uses TRBV21-1 with TRBJ2-1; TRBD2 reflects the table's D call only, with no check against the DNA. TRBV21-1 is recorded as a pseudogene. This CDR3 has 14 amino acids. CDR3 coding DNA: TGTGCCAGCAGCAAGGGGTTCCGGGGTAGGGAGCAGTTCTTC. Amino acid sequence: CASSKGFRGREQFF.

This clone was observed a few times. The chain combines TRBV11-2 with TRBJ1-4; D gene ambiguous. The CDR3 loop spans 15 amino acids. Germline V lookup: CDR1 SGHAT, CDR2 FQNNGV. V dropped 4 bases and J dropped 6 bases, with 15 bases sitting between them. Written as DNA, the CDR3 is TGTGCCAGCAGCTCCTTCGGGCAGCGGGATGAAAAACTGTTTTTT. Its translation: CASSSFGQRDEKLFF. Together with reference TRBV11-2 and TRBJ1-4, the CDR3 gives the full variable domain: EAGVAQSPRYKIIEKRQSVAFWCNPISGHATLYWYQQILGQGPKLLIQFQNNGVVDDSQLPKDRFSAERLKGVDSTLKIQPAKLEDSAVYLCASSSFGQRDEKLFFGSGTQLSVL.